The rows below give T cell receptor beta chains drawn from one sample of a study of shared clonotypes between healthy human individuals. Libraries were prepared by immunoSEQ multiplex PCR; TCRdb keeps only in-frame clonotypes and omits some of them. This table has approximately 2,000,000 clones, 80% to 95% appearing once. Sample: naive CD4+ T cells from PBMCs. The receptors come from a man aged 18 to 29 in good health. Some clones in this sample may be carry-over from other donors' samples. The CDR3 runs from the conserved cysteine through the conserved F or W. Each record gives: clone size, D gene, V gene, J gene, CDR3 protein, CDR3 DNA. A D gene is named only where the DNA matches it firmly. Clone size is not always given. Where it is, it says once, few, many or a class for expanded clones.

.,TRBD1,TRBV6-5,TRBJ2-5,CASSYSIPGQQETQYF,TGTGCCAGCAGTTACTCCATACCGGGACAGCAAGAGACCCAGTACTTC
.,TRBD1,TRBV19,TRBJ2-7,CASMPGQGRYEQYF,TGTGCCAGTATGCCGGGACAGGGGCGCTACGAGCAGTACTTC
once,TRBD2,TRBV28,TRBJ2-1,CASTSRGDEQFF,TGTGCCAGCACCTCACGGGGGGATGAGCAGTTCTTC
.,.,TRBV18,TRBJ2-5,CASSPGLAETQYF,TGTGCCAGCTCCCCAGGACTTGCAGAGACCCAGTACTTC
.,.,TRBV28,TRBJ2-7,CASSPPSTVTYEQYF,TGTGCCAGCAGTCCACCTTCGACAGTGACCTACGAGCAGTACTTC
.,.,TRBV6-4,TRBJ1-1,CASSESRGTEAFF,TGTGCCAGCAGTGAGAGCAGGGGTACTGAAGCTTTCTTT
.,TRBD1,TRBV12-5,TRBJ1-1,CASGLVLGQGRMNTEAFF,TGTGCTAGTGGTTTGGTACTGGGACAGGGCAGGATGAACACTGAAGCTTTCTTT
.,.,TRBV2,TRBJ2-6,CASTSVRSSGANVLTF,TGTGCCAGCACCTCGGTGCGGAGCTCTGGGGCCAACGTCCTGACTTTC
.,.,TRBV28,TRBJ1-1,CASSGHQVNTEAFF,TGTGCCAGCTCCGGCCACCAAGTGAACACTGAAGCTTTCTTT
once,.,TRBV6-5,TRBJ1-5,CASSYSRANQPQHF,TGTGCCAGCAGTTACTCGCGGGCCAATCAGCCCCAGCATTTT
once,.,TRBV4-1,TRBJ1-5,CASSPTPLGSQPQHF,TGCGCCAGCAGCCCTACCCCCCTGGGCAGTCAGCCCCAGCATTTT
once,TRBD1,TRBV7-9,TRBJ1-3,CASSPRGGSHGNTIYF,TGTGCCAGCAGCCCAAGAGGGGGCTCACATGGAAACACCATATATTTT
.,TRBD2,TRBV5-1,TRBJ2-7,CASSFGGSSYEQYF,TGCGCCAGCAGCTTTGGCGGGAGCTCCTACGAGCAGTACTTC
.,TRBD1,TRBV5-1,TRBJ2-3,CASSSGQGGTDTQYF,TGCGCCAGCAGCTCCGGACAGGGGGGCACAGATACGCAGTATTTT
.,TRBD1,TRBV6-5,TRBJ2-2,CASRKGTADLGELFF,TGTGCCAGCAGGAAAGGGACAGCGGATTTAGGGGAGCTGTTTTTT
.,TRBD2,TRBV28,TRBJ2-5,CASSPSGRKTQYF,TGTGCCAGCAGTCCCAGCGGGAGAAAGACCCAGTACTTC
.,.,TRBV9,TRBJ1-1,CASSSQHSNTEAFF,TGTGCCAGCAGCTCTCAACACTCAAACACTGAAGCTTTCTTT
.,TRBD2,TRBV23-1,TRBJ2-2,CASSLRGRANTGELFF,TGCGCCAGCAGTCTGCGAGGGAGGGCGAACACCGGGGAGCTGTTTTTT
.,.,TRBV28,TRBJ1-3,CASSYGVVSGNTIYF,TGTGCCAGCAGTTATGGGGTCGTCTCTGGAAACACCATATATTTT
.,.,TRBV6-1,TRBJ2-7,CASSRTGSSYEQYF,TGTGCCAGCAGCCGAACGGGTAGCTCCTACGAGCAGTACTTC
.,.,TRBV6-1,TRBJ1-5,CASTEQDSNQPQHF,TGTGCCAGCACCGAACAGGATAGCAATCAGCCCCAGCATTTT
.,TRBD1,TRBV19,TRBJ1-5,CASRGGSLGDQPQHF,TGTGCCAGCAGAGGGGGCAGCCTGGGGGATCAGCCCCAGCATTTT
once,.,TRBV6-5,TRBJ1-2,CASSYRESYGYTF,TGTGCCAGCAGTTATCGGGAGAGCTATGGCTACACCTTC
.,.,TRBV28,TRBJ2-7,CASRLGSNYEQYF,TGTGCCAGCAGACTGGGGTCTAACTACGAGCAGTACTTC
.,TRBD1,TRBV10-3,TRBJ1-2,CAIRRQGPYGYTF,TGTGCCATCAGGAGACAGGGACCTTATGGCTACACCTTC
few,.,TRBV7-3,TRBJ2-1,CASSFSQNNEQFF,TGTGCCAGCAGCTTCTCGCAGAACAATGAGCAGTTCTTC
.,.,TRBV2,TRBJ2-7,CASSRTGTLLHEQYF,TGTGCCAGCAGCCGAACCGGGACTTTGCTTCACGAGCAGTACTTC
.,TRBD2,TRBV7-9,TRBJ2-7,CASSLASGRYEQYF,TGTGCCAGCAGCTTAGCTAGCGGGAGATACGAGCAGTACTTC
.,.,TRBV11-3,TRBJ2-1,CASSLDRWGQGGNEQFF,TGTGCCAGCAGCTTAGATCGCTGGGGCCAGGGGGGCAATGAGCAGTTCTTC
.,.,TRBV7-8,TRBJ1-2,CASSFQMGYGYTF,TGTGCCAGCAGCTTCCAGATGGGGTATGGCTACACCTTC
.,.,TRBV28,TRBJ2-1,CASTVYNEQFF,TGTGCCAGCACCGTCTACAATGAGCAGTTCTTC
.,.,TRBV30,TRBJ2-7,CAWSGYYEQYF,TGTGCCTGGAGCGGGTACTACGAGCAGTACTTC
.,.,TRBV11-3,TRBJ2-7,CASSRGASGPYEQYF,TGTGCCAGCAGCAGGGGGGCTAGCGGTCCCTACGAGCAGTACTTC
once,.,TRBV7-8,TRBJ2-2,CASSLEGVTRNGELFF,TGTGCCAGCAGCTTAGAAGGGGTAACGAGAAACGGGGAGCTGTTTTTT
.,.,TRBV28,TRBJ1-2,CASSAGGTLYGYTF,TGTGCCAGCAGTGCCGGGGGGACTCTCTATGGCTACACCTTC
.,.,TRBV7-8,TRBJ1-5,CASSWSTNSGDSNQPQHF,TGTGCCAGCAGCTGGTCTACTAACAGTGGGGATAGCAATCAGCCCCAGCATTTT
.,TRBD2,TRBV5-1,TRBJ2-3,CASSYGLAVTDTQYF,TGCGCCAGCAGCTACGGACTAGCGGTCACAGATACGCAGTATTTT